This T cell receptor beta chain was retrieved from a study of T cells after yellow fever vaccination. Findings and caveats of the study: Clonotype sharing between CD4 and CD8 compartments was small.

Synthesis of TCR cDNA relied on 5'RACE template switching, which attached a universal primer site and UMIs. In TCRdb, the 5' RACE reads were re-called with MiXCR into one record per CDR3 protein. Here the sample spans 350,000 to 450,000 distinct CDR3 sequences, approximately 19% being singletons. A single count supports this clonotype. The antigen is not known. The germline gives CDR1 SGHRS, CDR2 YFSETQ. The CDR3 covers 14 residues. Between the trimmed V and J ends, which lost 1 base and 2 bases, there was a span of 10 bases. V usage is TRBV5-1 and J usage is TRBJ2-7; tentatively, D is TRBD1 (6 bases). This specimen consisted of PBMCs, obtained before the yellow fever booster vaccination. The sequence was obtained from a man aged 18-30 years who received the YFV17D yellow fever vaccine. CDR3 DNA sequence: TGCGCCAGCAGCTTGACTGGACAGACCTACGAGCAGTACTTC. It yields the protein CASSLTGQTYEQYF.